The 13 T cell receptor beta chains below come from one sample, sequenced in a study of blood T cell repertoires in COVID-19. Data came from immunoSEQ multiplex PCR; TCRdb stores just in-frame clones and leaves some out. The sample holds under 150,000 clones, 84% seen once. Source material: peripheral blood. The receptor set was obtained from a woman aged 40 to 50 with acute or convalescent COVID-19.

V gene TRBV6-1 combines with J gene TRBJ2-7; possible D gene TRBD1, 5 bases. The CDR3 is 16 amino acids. Deletions cut 0 bases from V and 4 bases from J, with 16 bases between. Germline V gene sequence: CDR1 MNHNS, CDR2 SASEGT. CDR3 loop: CASSEAGYFDRYEQYF. The CDR3 DNA reads TGTGCCAGCAGTGAAGCTGGTTACTTCGACAGATACGAGCAGTACTTC.

The V call is TRBV7-6, the J call TRBJ1-4, with D possibly being TRBD1 (5 bases). Germline CDR1 reads SGHVS; CDR2 reads FNYEAQ. The V end was cut by 1 base, the J end by 2 bases, with 8 bases between. CDR3 length equals 15 residues. The CDR3 is CASSLEAGTNEKLFF. The CDR3 DNA is TGTGCCAGCAGCTTAGAGGCAGGGACTAATGAAAAACTGTTTTTT.

The V call is TRBV19, the J call TRBJ1-1, with a tentative D call TRBD1 (5 bases). This CDR3 is 15 amino acids long. Looked up from germline, CDR1 is LNHDA and CDR2 is SQIVND (reference sequence). Between the trimmed V and J ends, which lost 2 bases and 4 bases, there was a span of 14 bases. The DNA of the CDR3 is TGTGCCAGTAGTATAACTAAACAGGTACGCACTGAAGCTTTCTTT. Translated, it gives CASSITKQVRTEAFF.

This chain joins TRBV5-1 and TRBJ2-7; no clear D. V was trimmed by 4 bases and J by 7 bases, leaving 9 bases between them. The germline V gene has CDR1 SGHRS and CDR2 YFSETQ. The CDR3 spans 11 residues. CDR3 nucleotide sequence: TGCGCCAGCAGCATGGACGAGGAGCAGTACTTC. This encodes CASSMDEEQYF. Using reference TRBV5-1 and TRBJ2-7 for the parts outside the CDR3, the full variable domain is KAGVTQTPRYLIKTRGQQVTLSCSPISGHRSVSWYQQTPGQGLQFLFEYFSETQRNKGNFPGRFSGRQFSNSRSEMNVSTLELGDSALYLCASSMDEEQYFGPGTRLTVT.

The genes are TRBV18 and TRBJ2-2; 8 positions match TRBD2. The CDR3 extends over 15 amino acids. Unmatched junction bases numbered 0, after V lost 0 bases and J lost 3 bases. The germline gives CDR1 KGHSH, CDR2 LQKENI. The CDR3 region has the DNA TGTGCCAGCTCACCACCCGGGAGGGACACCGGGGAGCTGTTTTTT. Translating gives CASSPPGRDTGELFF.

The V gene is TRBV5-1, the J gene TRBJ2-3; 8 bases are shared with TRBD1. The length of the CDR3 is 15 residues. Germline trimming cut 6 bases from V and 2 bases from J; bases unmatched to any gene: 8. CDR1 SGHRS and CDR2 YFSETQ come from the germline V gene. This CDR3 reads CASKPQGAITDTQYF. Here the CDR3 DNA reads TGCGCCAGCAAGCCCCAGGGGGCAATCACAGATACGCAGTATTTT.

This rearrangement joins TRBV25-1 to TRBJ2-7, with 11 bases identical to TRBD1. This CDR3 spans 14 amino acids. In germline, CDR1 is MGHDK, CDR2 SYGVNS. The V and J ends lost 7 bases and 1 base, in that order; junction bases with no gene match: 3. The CDR3: CASMGDRGSYEQYF. The CDR3 nucleotides are TGTGCCAGCATGGGGGACAGGGGGTCCTACGAGCAGTACTTC.

The chain combines TRBV18 with TRBJ1-2; 7 bases fit TRBD1. CDR1 is KGHSH, CDR2 LQKENI, per germline. V trimming: 3 bases; J trimming: 7 bases; junction bases outside the gene matches: 8. CDR3 length equals 14 residues. The CDR3 is CASSPTGDRAGYTF. The CDR3 region has the DNA TGTGCCAGCTCACCTACCGGCGACAGGGCTGGCTACACCTTC.

V and J are TRBV13 and TRBJ2-1; TRBD2 agrees at 10 bases. The CDR3 is 16 amino acids. The germline gives CDR1 PRHDT, CDR2 FYEKMQ (reference sequence). The ends lost 5 bases at V and 8 bases at J; junction bases unmatched: 12. CDR3 amino acids: CASSLAGVNLGYEQFF. CDR3 DNA sequence: TGTGCCAGCAGCCTAGCGGGGGTGAACCTTGGGTATGAGCAGTTCTTC.

The chain uses TRBV5-4 and TRBJ2-3; D possibly corresponds to TRBD2 (5 bases). Germline-derived CDR1 and CDR2 are SGHNT and YYREEE (reference sequence). Trimming removed 5 bases at V and 6 bases at J, with 16 bases between. The CDR3 is 14 residues long. CDR3 sequence (DNA): TGTGCCAGCAGTGTAGGAGGCGCTTCCGATACGCAGTATTTT. Translating it yields CASSVGGASDTQYF.

The V call is TRBV25-1, the J call TRBJ1-1; the D is unclear. Germline CDR1 reads MGHDK; CDR2 reads SYGVNS. The CDR3 covers 13 residues. Deletions cut 6 bases from V and 6 bases from J, with 14 bases between. The CDR3 here is CASSFGLFAEAFF. In DNA, the CDR3 is TGTGCCAGCAGCTTTGGCCTTTTCGCTGAAGCTTTCTTT. Full variable domain (missing parts from reference TRBV25-1 and TRBJ1-1): EADIYQTPRYLVIGTGKKITLECSQTMGHDKMYWYQQDPGMELHLIHYSYGVNSTEKGDLSSESTVSRIRTEHFPLTLESARPSHTSQYLCASSFGLFAEAFFGQGTRLTVV.

This clone was seen only a few times. The V call is TRBV19, the J call TRBJ1-5; D possibly corresponds to TRBD1 (5 bases). Germline V CDR1 and CDR2: LNHDA, SQIVND (reference sequence). With 1 base removed from V and 2 bases from J, the gap between germline ends came to 12 bases. This CDR3 has 16 amino acids. CDR3 DNA sequence: TGTGCCAGTAGTATAGGCGGGGCCCGCGGCAATCAGCCCCAGCATTTT. Residues: CASSIGGARGNQPQHF.

The chain is built from TRBV27 and TRBJ2-2; 7 bases line up with TRBD1. CDR1 is MNHEY, CDR2 SMNVEV, per germline (reference sequence). CDR3 length: 16 residues. V was clipped by 5 bases and J by 0 bases; unmatched bases: 6. CDR3 amino acids: CASSIQGPPNTGELFF. For the CDR3, the DNA is TGTGCCAGCAGTATACAGGGGCCCCCGAACACCGGGGAGCTGTTTTTT.